Listed below are T cell receptor beta chains from one sample, sequenced in a study of T cells in Graves' hyperthyroidism and ophthalmopathy. One entry per CDR3 protein, called by TCRdb with MiXCR from the multiplex PCR reads. This table has approximately 590,000 distinct CDR3 sequences, less than 20% appearing once. Sequenced material: blood. The receptor source for this set is a woman between 25 and 40 years old with Graves' hyperthyroidism. Both conserved end residues are part of each CDR3. D genes are given only for firm matches. The size entry is marked missing in some rows and otherwise reads once, few, many or a size class.

V gene	D gene	clone size	J gene	CDR3 DNA	CDR3 protein
TRBV28	NA	many	TRBJ2-1	TGTGCCAGCAGTTCACCGGACACCAGGGGAGTCTACAATGAGCAGTTCTTC	CASSSPDTRGVYNEQFF
TRBV24-1	NA	NA	TRBJ1-2	TGTGCCACCAGTCATGGGAGAGATTCCCTCTATGGCTACACCTTC	CATSHGRDSLYGYTF
TRBV7-9	TRBD2	few	TRBJ2-7	TGTGCCAGCAGCCCCTCGACTAGCTCCGAGCAGTACTTC	CASSPSTSSEQYF
TRBV11-2	NA	many	TRBJ2-1	TGTGCCAGCAGCTTCGAGAGGCGGGCGAATGAGCAGTTCTTC	CASSFERRANEQFF
TRBV6-5	TRBD2	few	TRBJ2-4	TGTGCCAGCAGTTACAGTTCGGGCGCGGGAGGGAGGCAAAACATTCAGTACTTC	CASSYSSGAGGRQNIQYF
TRBV5-1	NA	NA	TRBJ2-2	TGCGCCAGCAGCTTTGGAGGGTCATCGAACACCGGGGAGCTGTTTTTT	CASSFGGSSNTGELFF
TRBV19	NA	few	TRBJ1-1	TGTGCCAGTATGCTATTACAGGGCAGCAGGGAGGCTGAAGCTTTCTTT	CASMLLQGSREAEAFF
TRBV6-5	NA	many	TRBJ2-2	TGTGCCAGCAGTTACGTGGAGAGGACCGGGGAGCTGTTTTTT	CASSYVERTGELFF
TRBV18	TRBD1	NA	TRBJ2-1	TGTGCCAGCTCACCCTTGACAGGGGACTACAATGAGCAGTTCTTC	CASSPLTGDYNEQFF
TRBV7-6	TRBD1	many	TRBJ1-1	TGTGCCAGCAGCGGGCAGGGGGCGCGAGGAGCTTTCTTT	CASSGQGARGAFF
TRBV11-2	NA	many	TRBJ2-1	TGTGCCAGCAGCTTAGATCCCGACAGTTACAATGAGCAGTTCTTC	CASSLDPDSYNEQFF
TRBV6-1	TRBD2	many	TRBJ2-1	TGTGCCAGCACTCGGACTAGCGGGATGGTCTACAATGAGCAGTTCTTC	CASTRTSGMVYNEQFF
TRBV20-1	TRBD1	many	TRBJ2-1	TGCAGTGTTAGGGCCGAGGGACAGTACAATGAGCAGTTCTTC	CSVRAEGQYNEQFF
TRBV27	TRBD2	many	TRBJ2-1	TGTGCCAGCACCCCAGTCGGTGCGGGGGGGGGCTACAATGAGCAGTTCTTC	CASTPVGAGGGYNEQFF
TRBV20-1	TRBD2	many	TRBJ2-1	TGCAGTGCTACGGGACTAGCGGGAGTGGAGCAGTTCTTC	CSATGLAGVEQFF
TRBV27	NA	few	TRBJ2-3	TGTGCCAGCAGTACCGGGACAGCCGGGGGGCCCAGCACAGATACGCAGTATTTT	CASSTGTAGGPSTDTQYF
TRBV5-1	NA	NA	TRBJ2-3	TGCGCCAGCAGCAGAGAGAGTACAACAGATACGCAGTATTTT	CASSRESTTDTQYF
TRBV6-1	NA	few	TRBJ2-7	TGTGCCAGCAGCCTGTTTGCAGGGACAAGTTACGAGCAGTACTTC	CASSLFAGTSYEQYF
TRBV7-8	NA	many	TRBJ2-3	TGTGCCAGCAGCCGACAGGGGAGGGCAGATACGCAGTATTTT	CASSRQGRADTQYF